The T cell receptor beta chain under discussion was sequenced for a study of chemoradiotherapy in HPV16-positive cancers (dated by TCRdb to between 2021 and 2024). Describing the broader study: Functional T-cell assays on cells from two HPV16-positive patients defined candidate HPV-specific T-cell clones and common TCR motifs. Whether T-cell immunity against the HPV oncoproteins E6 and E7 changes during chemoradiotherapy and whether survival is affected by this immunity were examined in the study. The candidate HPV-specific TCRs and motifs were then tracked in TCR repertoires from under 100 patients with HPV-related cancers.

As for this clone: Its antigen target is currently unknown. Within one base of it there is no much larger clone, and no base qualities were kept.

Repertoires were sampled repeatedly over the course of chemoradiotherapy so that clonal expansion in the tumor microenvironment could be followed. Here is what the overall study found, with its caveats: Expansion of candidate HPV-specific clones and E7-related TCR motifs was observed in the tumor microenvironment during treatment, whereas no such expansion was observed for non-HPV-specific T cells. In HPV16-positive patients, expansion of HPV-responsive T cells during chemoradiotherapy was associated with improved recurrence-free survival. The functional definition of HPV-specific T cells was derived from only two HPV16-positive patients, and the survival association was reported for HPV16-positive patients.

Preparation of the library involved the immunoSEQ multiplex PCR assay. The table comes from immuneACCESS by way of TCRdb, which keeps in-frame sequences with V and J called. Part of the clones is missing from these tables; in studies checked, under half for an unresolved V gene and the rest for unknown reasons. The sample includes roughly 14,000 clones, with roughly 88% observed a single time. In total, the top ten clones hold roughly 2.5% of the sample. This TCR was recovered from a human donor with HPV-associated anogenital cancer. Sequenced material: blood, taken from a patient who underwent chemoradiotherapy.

The sequenced DNA: TGTGCCAGAAAGGGACAGGGAATTTGGGGCTACACCTTC. It translates as CARKGQGIWGYTF. The chain links TRBV27 with TRBJ1-2; 9 of the junction bases match TRBD1. The V end gives up 9 bases and the J end 8 bases, leaving 10 bases in the junction not matched to a gene. Looking up the germline V gene (reference sequence) yields CDR1 MNHEY and CDR2 SMNVEV. CDR3 length: 13 amino acids, cysteine to phenylalanine. The read is trimmed to its CDR3 DNA, 39 bases read in frame from base 1.